These 22 T cell receptor beta chains share one sample of origin, sequenced in a study of T cell responses to AZD1222 COVID-19 vaccine. Assay used: immunoSEQ multiplex PCR; TCRdb lists only in-frame clones, some missing. The sample gives about 110,000 clones, around 83% of which show up once; under 4% is in the top ten. The starting material was peripheral blood, obtained on day 0 of AZD1222 vaccination. The receptors here all came from an adult in good health.

The chain is built from TRBV6-5 and TRBJ2-1; perhaps TRBD2 as D (7 bases). The V and J ends lost 2 bases and 2 bases respectively, with 13 bases between them. The CDR3 has 16 amino acids. Germline CDR1 reads MNHEY; CDR2 reads SVGAGI. Here the CDR3 reads CASSYTGGGAYNEQFF. CDR3 nucleotide sequence: TGTGCCAGCAGTTACACCGGCGGGGGCGCCTACAATGAGCAGTTCTTC.

V and J are TRBV3-1 (or the pseudogene TRBV3-2) and TRBJ1-6, with D hard to call. The CDR3 runs 18 residues. Trimming left V 5 bases short and J 5 bases short, with 22 bases between. CDR1 LGHDT and CDR2 YNNKEL come from the germline V gene (reference sequence). In nucleotides, the CDR3 is TGTGCCAGCAGCATTTACGTTCCCATTTCATATCATAATTCACCCCTCCACTTT. Its protein product is CASSIYVPISYHNSPLHF.

CDR3 protein: CAWALGVSGSDEQFF. Written as DNA, the CDR3 is TGTGCCTGGGCACTAGGGGTTTCGGGGTCGGATGAGCAGTTCTTC. This chain uses TRBV30 with TRBJ2-1; D tentatively fits TRBD1 or TRBD2 (5 bases each). Germline CDR1 and CDR2: GTSNPN and SVGIG (reference sequence). This CDR3 comprises 15 residues. V lost 5 bases and J lost 8, with 22 bases in between.

V is TRBV7-2 and J is TRBJ2-1, with 10 bases identical to TRBD2. After removal of 5 bases from V and 10 bases from J, the junction contained 11 bases not matched to a gene. The CDR3 runs to 15 residues. In germline, CDR1 is SGHTA, CDR2 FQGNSA. The CDR3 DNA is TGTGCCAGCAGCCCGGGGACTAGCGCCCTCGAGGAGCAGTTCTTC. Translating gives CASSPGTSALEEQFF. Drawing the rest from reference TRBV7-2 and TRBJ2-1, the complete variable domain is GAGVSQSPSNKVTEKGKDVELRCDPISGHTALYWYRQSLGQGLEFLIYFQGNSAPDKSGLPSDRFSAERTGGSVSTLTIQRTQQEDSAVYLCASSPGTSALEEQFFGPGTRLTVL.

The chain uses TRBV30 and TRBJ1-4, with TRBD1 matching 7 bases. Germline V gene lookup returns CDR1 GTSNPN and CDR2 SVGIG (reference sequence). Germline trimming cut 5 bases from V and 6 bases from J; bases unmatched to any gene: 6. CDR3 length: 13 amino acids. This chain's CDR3 is CAWGGQSYEKLFF. The CDR3 nucleotides read TGTGCCTGGGGGGGACAGTCGTATGAAAAACTGTTTTTT. The full variable domain, in which reference TRBV30 and TRBJ1-4 provide the parts outside the CDR3, is SQTIHQWPATLVQPVGSPLSLECTVEGTSNPNLYWYRQAAGRGLQLLFYSVGIGQISSEVPQNLSASRPQDRQFILSSKKLLLSDSGFYLCAWGGQSYEKLFFGSGTQLSVL.

A note on this clone: A read error may account for a junction end that differs from germline. The CDR3 protein is CASSGRDRGPMSF. The CDR3 nucleotides read TGTGCCAGCAGCGGCCGGGACAGGGGGCCCATGTCCTTC. The J gene is TRBJ1-2, the V gene TRBV7-9; TRBD1 aligns across 12 bases. The CDR3 contains 13 residues. CDR1 and CDR2 (germline): SEHNR, FQNEAQ (reference sequence).

This clone has a handful of counts. The chain has TRBV6-5 and TRBJ2-7; D tentatively fits TRBD1 or TRBD2 (5 bases each). The V and J ends lost 4 bases and 4 bases respectively, with 17 bases between them. CDR1 MNHEY and CDR2 SVGAGI come from the germline V gene. The CDR3 length is 15 residues. CDR3 coding DNA: TGTGCCAGCAGTTCCTCCGGGACCTCTTATTACGAGCAGTACTTC. Translated, it gives CASSSSGTSYYEQYF.

The V call is TRBV4-2, the J call TRBJ1-2, with D perhaps matching TRBD1 (6 bases). Trimming removed 5 bases at V and 8 bases at J, with 15 bases between. The CDR3 is 13 amino acids. Germline-derived CDR1 and CDR2 are LGHNA and YNFKEQ. CDR3 bases: TGTGCCAGCAGCGATCGACAGGAATGGGGCTACACCTTC. This gives the protein CASSDRQEWGYTF.

This chain's CDR3 is CASSLGGARLAGANVLTF. The CDR3 nucleotides are TGTGCCAGCAGTTTAGGGGGGGCGCGTTTAGCTGGGGCCAACGTCCTGACTTTC. The chain employs TRBV27 and TRBJ2-6; a weak D match, TRBD2 (7 bases). Trimming took 2 bases from V and 2 from J, leaving 16 bases between them. The V gene's germline CDR1 is MNHEY and CDR2 SMNVEV (reference sequence). There are 18 residues in the CDR3.

The chain is built from TRBV7-3 and TRBJ2-1; 9 bases are a match to TRBD2. CDR1 and CDR2 from the germline V gene are SGHTA and FQGTGA. The CDR3 covers 15 residues. The ends lost 3 bases at V and 2 bases at J; junction bases unmatched: 2. CDR3 in DNA: TGTGCCAGCAGCTTCAGCGGGGGGACCTACAATGAGCAGTTCTTC. Translating it yields CASSFSGGTYNEQFF.

This chain joins TRBV4-3 and TRBJ2-7; possibly TRBD1 for D (5 bases). The V and J ends lost 1 base and 5 bases respectively, with 9 bases between them. From germline, CDR1 is LGHNA and CDR2 YSLEER. The CDR3 is made up of 13 amino acids. This CDR3 is CASSQGLRDEQYF. The DNA for the CDR3 is TGCGCCAGCAGCCAAGGTCTCAGGGACGAGCAGTACTTC.

The chain links TRBV7-9 to TRBJ1-5; unclear D gene. The germline CDR1 and CDR2 sequences are SEHNR and FQNEAQ (reference sequence). This CDR3 region has 12 residues. V lost 6 bases, J lost 6 bases, and 9 bases lay in between. CDR3 loop: CASSNQFQPQHF. CDR3 in DNA: TGTGCCAGCAGTAACCAGTTTCAGCCCCAGCATTTT.

Turning to this clone: Distinct nucleotide sequences in the sample also encode this CDR3. The J gene is TRBJ1-3, the V gene TRBV7-9; D gene ambiguous. The CDR3 loop spans 14 amino acids. V lost 5 bases to trimming and J lost 0 bases, with 8 bases between them. The germline V gene encodes CDR1 SEHNR and CDR2 FQNEAQ (reference sequence). DNA for the CDR3: TGTGCCAGCAGCCCGAGGCCCTCTGGAAACACCATATATTTT. Protein sequence: CASSPRPSGNTIYF.

This rearrangement joins TRBV6-6 to TRBJ2-7; TRBD2 agrees at 7 bases. The V gene end was trimmed by 2 bases and the J gene end by 2 bases; junction bases not matched to a gene: 3. This CDR3 has 14 residues. Germline lookup yields CDR1 MNHNY and CDR2 SVGAGI (reference sequence). The CDR3 coding sequence is TGTGCCAGCAGTTACCGAGCGGGACCCTACGAGCAGTACTTC. As protein: CASSYRAGPYEQYF.

This chain uses TRBV21-1 with TRBJ1-5; TRBD1, the table's D call, was not compared with the DNA. TRBV21-1 is designated a pseudogene. CDR3 length: 15 amino acids. CDR3 nucleotides: TGTGCCAGCAGGGAAAACAGGGTCAGAAATCAGCCCCAGCATTTT. It specifies CASRENRVRNQPQHF.

The CDR3 DNA follows: TGTGCCTGGAGTGTACGGGGGGGCTTGGGCAATGAGCAGTTCTTC. Translation: CAWSVRGGLGNEQFF. The rearrangement links TRBV30 to TRBJ2-1, with TRBD2 matching over 8 bases. The CDR3 consists of 15 residues. The V and J ends lost 0 bases and 6 bases, in that order; junction bases with no gene match: 7. The germline V gene has CDR1 GTSNPN and CDR2 SVGIG (reference sequence).

The chain has TRBV9 and TRBJ1-1; 7 bases match TRBD1. The CDR3 is made up of 15 amino acids. CDR1 and CDR2 (germline): SGDLS, YYNGEE. J lost 6 bases, V lost 4 bases, and 12 bases had no gene match. The CDR3 loop is CASSPGDRSFPEAFF. The CDR3 DNA sequence: TGTGCCAGCAGCCCCGGGGACAGAAGCTTCCCTGAAGCTTTCTTT.

This clone was observed a few times. The chain is built from TRBV9 and TRBJ1-6, with D uncertain. Trimming stripped 0 bases from V and 6 bases from J, with 10 bases between. Germline V CDR1 and CDR2: SGDLS, YYNGEE. The CDR3 is 15 amino acids. CDR3 sequence: CASSVDLAGNSPLHF. CDR3 coding DNA: TGTGCCAGCAGCGTAGATCTGGCAGGTAATTCACCCCTCCACTTT.

The rearrangement uses TRBV6-5 and TRBJ1-6; 7 positions agree with TRBD1. Germline assignment: CDR1 MNHEY and CDR2 SVGAGI. Losses at the gene ends were 10 bases for V and 5 bases for J; bases not matched to a gene: 8. This CDR3 region has 14 residues. CDR3 sequence reads: CATKAGTDNSPLHF. In DNA, the CDR3 is TGTGCCACCAAGGCGGGGACAGATAATTCACCCCTCCACTTT.

The rearrangement links TRBV12-5 to TRBJ2-2; unclear D gene. V lost 5 bases and J lost 5, with 15 bases in between. This CDR3 spans 15 amino acids. From germline, CDR1 is LGHNT and CDR2 FRNRAP. For the CDR3, the DNA is TGTGCTAGTGGTCCCCGTCGTGAACGTACCGGGGAGCTGTTTTTT. The encoded protein is CASGPRRERTGELFF.

This chain links TRBV5-1 with TRBJ2-5, with 10 bases identical to TRBD2. This CDR3 has 20 residues. V gave up 0 bases and J gave up 2 bases; unmatched junction bases: 16. Per germline, CDR1 SGHRS and CDR2 YFSETQ. The CDR3 nucleotides are TGCGCCAGCAGCTTGGAACGGCGCGGTAGCGGGGGGCCCCATCAAGAGACCCAGTACTTC. It codes for CASSLERRGSGGPHQETQYF.

The rearrangement uses TRBV19 and TRBJ1-4; D is undetermined. The CDR3 has 16 residues. Trimming left V 5 bases short and J 0 bases short, with 13 bases between. Per the germline V gene, CDR1 is LNHDA and CDR2 is SQIVND (reference sequence). CDR3 coding DNA: TGTGCCAGTAGTTCTCGGACCGTCGCAACTAATGAAAAACTGTTTTTT. Translated: CASSSRTVATNEKLFF.